This TCR beta chain comes out of a study of T cells and Merkel cell carcinoma outcomes (dated by TCRdb to the early 2020s). Regarding the complete study: The tumor T-cell repertoire, together with T-cell density, was examined as a predictor of clinical outcome in patients with Merkel cell carcinoma.

Samples came from patients with Merkel cell carcinoma. Study-level results and caveats: The combination of T-cell repertoire features and T-cell density was reported to predict clinical outcomes in patients with Merkel cell carcinoma.

The protocol used for the library was the immunoSEQ multiplex PCR assay. In its TCRdb copy, this immuneACCESS table keeps in-frame sequences only and misses some clones. Where compared with another copy, unresolved V genes explain less than half of these, and the others have no known cause. The sample contains 6,500 to 7,500 clones, 80% to 95% of them found a single time. Approximately 2.6% of the sample goes to the ten largest clones. This clone showed up just once. The antigen it binds to is not known. Base qualities were left out, and no much larger clone turns up one base away. CDR1 and CDR2 were assigned from the germline V gene (reference sequence) as MNHEY and SMNVEV. V sheds 3 bases and J sheds 3 bases, leaving 12 bases between their ends. Measured from the cysteine to the phenylalanine, the CDR3 is 14 residues long. Solely the CDR3 DNA is kept, with 42 bases framed from the first base.

The material sequenced was tumor tissue from Merkel cell carcinoma. The sequence was obtained from a human donor with Merkel cell carcinoma. The chain is encoded by TRBV27 joined to TRBJ2-7; the D gene is possibly TRBD1 or TRBD2, with 5 bases matching each. The sequenced DNA: TGTGCCAGCAGTTTGGGGGTTGACATCTACGAGCAGTACTTC. It translates to CASSLGVDIYEQYF.